Below, one T cell receptor beta chain is given with its context. Its antigen is undetermined. The data derive from a study of CD8 T cells in ankylosing spondylitis. General study results and limits: The study identified a TCR beta motif of several highly homologous variants that appeared characteristic of ankylosing spondylitis blood.

The CDR3 loop spans 16 amino acids. Germline lookup yields CDR1 MNHNS and CDR2 SASEGT. V trimming: 10 bases; J trimming: 2 bases; junction bases outside the gene matches: 14. TCRdb fed the 5' RACE reads into MiXCR, producing one record per CDR3 protein. The sample carries hundreds of thousands of distinct CDR3 sequences, about an eighth recorded once. The chain employs TRBV6-1 and TRBJ1-3; 7 bases match TRBD1. The source is a male donor with ankylosing spondylitis. The material sequenced was blood, either unsorted or a sorted T cell fraction (not recorded which). This CDR3 is CATSFSTGSPGNTIYF. In nucleotides, the CDR3 is TGTGCCACCTCGTTTTCGACAGGGAGTCCTGGAAACACCATATATTTT.